This section outlines one TCR beta chain sequence together with its context. Its antigen is unknown. The sample's treatment: approximately nine-day PBMC culture with coronavirus spike peptide pools or control peptides (ViraFEST assay). The data were taken from a study of vaccination and CD4 T cells after COVID-19. Study as a whole: Cultures serving as controls received a peptide pool (CEFX or HIV-1 Nef) or no peptide. Points from the study as a whole: Among reactive clones from convalescent patients, a median approximately 86% appeared only post-vaccination.

Sequencing of the DNA from cultured CD4+ T cells was carried out with the Oncomine TCR Beta short-read assay. Each CDR3 protein is one row after TCRdb ran MiXCR on the PCR reads. The sample has about 10,000 distinct CDR3 sequences; roughly 50% are singletons. The CDR3 sequence is 17 residues long. The ends were cut back, 3 bases at V and 1 base at J, with 16 bases in the middle. CDR1 is KGHDR and CDR2 is SFDVKD in the germline V gene. The sequence came from a human donor who had recovered from COVID-19. Sequencing was carried out using CD4+ T cells from blood, cultured in vitro. V is TRBV24-1 and J is TRBJ2-3; weak D call: TRBD2 (6 bases). CDR3 in DNA: TGTGCCACCAGTGATCCGTCGGAGGGCGCCGGCACAGATACGCAGTATTTT. Amino acid sequence: CATSDPSEGAGTDTQYF.